The text below deals with one TCR beta chain. Its antigen is still unknown. Sequencing sought depths of 1 in 200,000 to 1 in 1 million T cells. TCRdb keeps only in-frame clones here, not all; method: immunoSEQ multiplex PCR. The data hold fewer than 35,000 clones, with approximately 85% observed a single time. The data stem from a study of cytotoxic CD8 clonotypes in ibrutinib-treated CLL. Study-level background: The subjects consisted of ten to twelve relapsed/refractory and fewer than 16 treatment-naive individuals, with fewer than 18 IGHV unmutated. Median treatment time before response sampling was eleven to twelve months, range 6 to 36.

This CDR3 has 14 residues. Germline values: CDR1 SGHAT, CDR2 FQDESV (reference sequence). The V segment lost 5 bases and the J segment 7 bases; nucleotides outside the gene matches: 9. Study findings and constraints: Clonality grew at ibrutinib response; at progression, it decreased back toward baseline.

The sequencing used PBMCs, collected after 24 months of ibrutinib treatment. The chain recombines TRBV11-1 with TRBJ2-7, with TRBD1 matching 9 bases. The receptor was isolated from a human donor with chronic lymphocytic leukemia. This chain's CDR3 is CASSPGQGSGEQYF. The CDR3 DNA is TGTGCCAGCAGCCCGGGACAGGGCTCGGGGGAGCAGTACTTC.